This T cell receptor (beta chain) emerged from a study of shared clonotypes between healthy human individuals. Study-level findings and limits: For naive CD4 cells, around 5.1% of clonotypes were shared across a few donors.

V lost 2 bases and J lost 5, with 10 bases in between. The CDR3 runs 13 residues. Germline-derived CDR1 and CDR2 are SGHTA and FQGNSA. On this clone: Its antigen remains unidentified.

The naive CD8 fraction comprised CD45RO-negative cells positively selected for CCR7 and excluded terminally differentiated effector memory CD45RA+ cells. Clones were read by immunoSEQ multiplex PCR, and TCRdb kept only the in-frame ones, dropping some. The sample lists about 1,900,000 clones; about 95% were seen once. The sequence derives from a man younger than 35 in good health. Sequenced: naive CD8+ T cells sorted from blood. V gene TRBV7-2 combines with J gene TRBJ2-7; weak D call: TRBD2 (7 bases). In nucleotides, the CDR3 is TGTGCCAGCAGCTTAATCGGGGGGCACGAGCAGTACTTC. It codes for CASSLIGGHEQYF. Based on the CDR3 plus reference TRBV7-2 and TRBJ2-7, the full variable domain is GAGVSQSPSNKVTEKGKDVELRCDPISGHTALYWYRQSLGQGLEFLIYFQGNSAPDKSGLPSDRFSAERTGGSVSTLTIQRTQQEDSAVYLCASSLIGGHEQYFGPGTRLTVT.